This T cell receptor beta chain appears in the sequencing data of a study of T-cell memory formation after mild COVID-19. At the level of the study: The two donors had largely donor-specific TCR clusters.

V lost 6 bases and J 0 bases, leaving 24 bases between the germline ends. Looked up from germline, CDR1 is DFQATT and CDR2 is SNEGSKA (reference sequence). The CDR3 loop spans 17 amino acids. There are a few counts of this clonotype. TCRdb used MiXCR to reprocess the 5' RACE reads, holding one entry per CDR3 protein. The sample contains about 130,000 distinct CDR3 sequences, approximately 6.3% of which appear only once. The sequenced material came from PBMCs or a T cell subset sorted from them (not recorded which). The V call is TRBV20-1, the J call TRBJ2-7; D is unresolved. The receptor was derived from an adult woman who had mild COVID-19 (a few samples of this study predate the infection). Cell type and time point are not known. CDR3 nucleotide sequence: TGCAGTGCCGGCATCCTCGGGCTCCAATCGGTCTCCTACGAGCAGTACTTC. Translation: CSAGILGLQSVSYEQYF.